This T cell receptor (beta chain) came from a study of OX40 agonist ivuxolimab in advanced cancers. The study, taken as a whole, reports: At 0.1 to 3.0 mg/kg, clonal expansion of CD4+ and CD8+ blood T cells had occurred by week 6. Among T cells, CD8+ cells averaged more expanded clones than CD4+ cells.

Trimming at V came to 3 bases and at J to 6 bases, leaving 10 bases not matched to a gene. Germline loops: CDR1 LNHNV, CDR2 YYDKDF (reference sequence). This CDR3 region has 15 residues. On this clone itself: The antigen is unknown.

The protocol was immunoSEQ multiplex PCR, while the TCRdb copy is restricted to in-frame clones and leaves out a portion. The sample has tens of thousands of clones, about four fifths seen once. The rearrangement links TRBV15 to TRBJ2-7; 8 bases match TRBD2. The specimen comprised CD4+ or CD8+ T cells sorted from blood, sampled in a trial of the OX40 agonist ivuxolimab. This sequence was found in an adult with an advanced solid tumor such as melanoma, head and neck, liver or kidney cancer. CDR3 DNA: TGTGCCACCAGCAGGGGGGGGACTAGGGACCGCGAGCAGTACTTC. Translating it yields CATSRGGTRDREQYF. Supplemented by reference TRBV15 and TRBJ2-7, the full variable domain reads DAMVIQNPRYQVTQFGKPVTLSCSQTLNHNVMYWYQQKSSQAPKLLFHYYDKDFNNEADTPDNFQSRRPNTSFCFLDIRSPGLGDTAMYLCATSRGGTRDREQYFGPGTRLTVT.